One and the same sample provided the 6 T cell receptor beta chains below, sequenced in a study of blood T cell repertoires in COVID-19 (dated by TCRdb to between 2020 and 2021). The method was the immunoSEQ multiplex PCR assay. The source is immuneACCESS, and TCRdb retained only in-frame sequences with V and J called. Part of the clones is not carried over; for the studies checked, unresolved V genes explain less than half of this, and the remainder is unexplained. This sample is represented by around 120,000 clones; about four fifths of them were singletons. Of the sample, 2% to 2.5% falls within the top ten clones. The sequenced material came from peripheral blood. Source of these receptors: a man aged 65 to 85 with acute or convalescent COVID-19.

The chain has TRBV11-2 and TRBJ2-5; D is ambiguous. CDR3 length: 18 residues. Germline values: CDR1 SGHAT, CDR2 FQNNGV. Trimming removed 0 bases from V and 1 base from J, with 18 bases in between. This chain's CDR3 is CASSLDMARSRTQETQYF. The DNA of the CDR3 is TGTGCCAGCAGCTTAGATATGGCCCGGAGCAGAACCCAAGAGACCCAGTACTTC.

This clone was counted once. The chain is built from TRBV5-4 and TRBJ1-1; D unclear. The CDR3 runs to 14 residues. Trimming pared 4 bases from V and 2 bases from J, leaving 12 bases between. Germline V CDR1 and CDR2: SGHNT, YYREEE (reference sequence). DNA of the CDR3: TGTGCCAGCAGCGTTGATACAGTTAACACTGAAGCTTTCTTT. It translates to CASSVDTVNTEAFF.

The J gene is TRBJ2-2, the V gene TRBV6-5; 10 bases fit TRBD1. The length of the CDR3 is 16 residues. V was clipped by 2 bases and J by 7 bases; unmatched bases: 7. The germline CDR1 and CDR2 sequences are MNHEY and SVGAGI. Written as DNA, the CDR3 is TGTGCCAGCAGTTACAGACAGGGGGCGGATGGCGGGGAGCTGTTTTTT. Its protein product is CASSYRQGADGGELFF.

This chain links TRBV7-3 with TRBJ2-3; 8 bases fit TRBD2. V shed 1 base, J shed 5 bases, and the junction held 5 bases outside the gene matches. The V gene's germline CDR1 is SGHTA and CDR2 FQGTGA. CDR3 size: 15 residues. The CDR3 spells CASSLNGGGIDTQYF. The CDR3 nucleotides are TGTGCCAGCAGCTTAAATGGCGGGGGGATAGATACGCAGTATTTT.

The rearrangement links TRBV3-1 (or the pseudogene TRBV3-2) to TRBJ2-7; D might be TRBD2 (5 bases). This CDR3 region has 14 residues. V was trimmed by 0 bases and J by 6 bases, leaving 12 bases between them. Germline values: CDR1 LGHDT, CDR2 YNNKEL (reference sequence). The CDR3 is CASSQDGLILEQYF. In DNA form, the CDR3 reads TGTGCCAGCAGCCAAGATGGACTCATCCTCGAGCAGTACTTC.

The chain carries TRBV10-3 and TRBJ1-2, with D perhaps matching TRBD1 (6 bases). V lost 6 bases and J lost 8, with 16 bases in between. This CDR3 contains 13 residues. From germline, CDR1 is ENHRY and CDR2 SYGVKD. The chain's CDR3 is CAISGQRERGYTF. The CDR3, as DNA: TGTGCCATCAGCGGACAGCGAGAAAGGGGCTACACCTTC.